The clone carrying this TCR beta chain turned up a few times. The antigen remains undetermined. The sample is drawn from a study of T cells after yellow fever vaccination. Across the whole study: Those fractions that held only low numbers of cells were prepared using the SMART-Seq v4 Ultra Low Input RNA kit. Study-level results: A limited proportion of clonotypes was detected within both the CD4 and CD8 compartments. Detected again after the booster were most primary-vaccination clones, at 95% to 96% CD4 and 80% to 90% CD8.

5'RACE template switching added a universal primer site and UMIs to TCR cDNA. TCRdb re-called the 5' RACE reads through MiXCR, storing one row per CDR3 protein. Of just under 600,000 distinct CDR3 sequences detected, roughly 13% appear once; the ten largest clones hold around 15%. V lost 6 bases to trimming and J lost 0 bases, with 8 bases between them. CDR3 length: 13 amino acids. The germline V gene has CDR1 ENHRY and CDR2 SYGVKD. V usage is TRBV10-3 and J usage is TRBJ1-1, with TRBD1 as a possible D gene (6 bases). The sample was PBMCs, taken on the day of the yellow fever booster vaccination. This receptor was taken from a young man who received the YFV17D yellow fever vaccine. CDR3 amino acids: CAISGQLNTEAFF. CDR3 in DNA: TGTGCCATCAGCGGACAGTTGAACACTGAAGCTTTCTTT.